Shown below are 18 T cell receptor beta chains from a single sample sequenced in a study of STAT5B mutations in CD4+ large granular lymphocyte leukemia. Sequencing used immunoSEQ multiplex PCR; TCRdb keeps in-frame clones, though not all of them. Of around 34,000 clones detected, around four fifths appear once; the ten largest clones hold roughly 4.5%. The sequenced sample was CD4+ T cells from blood buffy coats. Source of these receptors: a human donor in good health.

J is TRBJ1-1 and V is TRBV10-3; a weak D match, TRBD1 (5 bases). Trimming cost V 8 bases and J 6 bases, with 10 bases left between them. The CDR3 runs to 11 residues. In germline, CDR1 is ENHRY, CDR2 SYGVKD. The CDR3 nucleotides are TGTGCCATCGGAGAAGGGGCTGAAGCTTTCTTT. Protein product: CAIGEGAEAFF.

The chain couples TRBV7-8 to TRBJ2-7, with D tentatively TRBD1 or TRBD2 (5 bases each). The CDR3 contains 14 residues. Per germline, CDR1 SGHVS and CDR2 FQNEAQ. Trimming left V 5 bases short and J 5 bases short, with 16 bases between. DNA for the CDR3: TGTGCCAGCAGCCCCCGTTTTTTGGGGGACGAGCAGTACTTC. This encodes CASSPRFLGDEQYF.

The chain couples TRBV7-9 to TRBJ1-5, with 10 bases lining up with TRBD1. In germline, CDR1 is SEHNR, CDR2 FQNEAQ (reference sequence). Unmatched junction bases numbered 6, after V lost 3 bases and J lost 4 bases. This CDR3 comprises 16 residues. CDR3: CASSLYDRGRNQPQHF. The CDR3 DNA is TGTGCCAGCAGCTTGTACGACAGGGGGCGGAATCAGCCCCAGCATTTT. The full variable domain, in which reference TRBV7-9 and TRBJ1-5 provide the parts outside the CDR3, is DTGVSQNPRHKITKRGQNVTFRCDPISEHNRLYWYRQTLGQGPEFLTYFQNEAQLEKSRLLSDRFSAERPKGSFSTLEIQRTEQGDSAMYLCASSLYDRGRNQPQHFGDGTRLSIL.

The rearrangement links TRBV4-3 to TRBJ2-2; D ambiguous. The length of the CDR3 is 13 residues. Trimming cost V 3 bases and J 4 bases, with 6 bases left between them. Germline lookup yields CDR1 LGHNA and CDR2 YSLEER. The chain's CDR3 is CASSQGFTGELFF. CDR3 DNA sequence: TGCGCCAGCAGCCAGGGGTTCACCGGGGAGCTGTTTTTT.

The chain couples TRBV28 to TRBJ1-2; D possibly corresponds to TRBD1 (6 bases). Trimming removed 5 bases from V and 8 bases from J, with 15 bases in between. CDR3 length equals 13 residues. Germline assignment: CDR1 MDHEN and CDR2 SYDVKM. The CDR3: CASSPPLGGGYTF. In DNA form, the CDR3 reads TGTGCCAGCAGTCCGCCCCTGGGGGGCGGCTACACCTTC.

The rearrangement uses TRBV4-1 and TRBJ2-5; TRBD2 matches at 8 bases. Germline V gene sequence: CDR1 MGHRA, CDR2 YSYEKL. This CDR3 contains 15 residues. J was trimmed by 1 base and V by 1 base; bases with no gene match: 2. CDR3 amino acids: CASSQVGLVQETQYF. The CDR3 DNA sequence: TGCGCCAGCAGCCAAGTGGGACTAGTCCAAGAGACCCAGTACTTC.

The rearrangement links TRBV27 to TRBJ1-1, with a possible D match to TRBD1 (5 bases). V was clipped by 1 base and J by 0 bases, with 9 bases between them. CDR3 length: 15 amino acids. Germline CDR1 is MNHEY and CDR2 is SMNVEV (reference sequence). The CDR3 protein is CASSLFPRVNTEAFF. The CDR3 coding sequence is TGTGCCAGCAGTTTATTCCCCAGGGTGAACACTGAAGCTTTCTTT.

V gene TRBV28 combines with J gene TRBJ1-2; possibly TRBD1 for D (6 bases). CDR1 is MDHEN, CDR2 SYDVKM, per germline. Trimming pared 9 bases from V and 6 bases from J, leaving 11 bases between. The CDR3 consists of 11 residues. The CDR3 bases are TGTGCCAGTTCGGACAGACATGGCTACACCTTC. Protein product: CASSDRHGYTF.

The rearrangement uses TRBV5-4 and TRBJ1-4; TRBD1 agrees at 12 bases. Trimming at V came to 3 bases and at J to 8 bases, leaving 11 bases not matched to a gene. Germline V CDR1 and CDR2: SGHNT, YYREEE (reference sequence). The CDR3 totals 17 residues. The CDR3, as DNA: TGTGCCAGCAGCTCTAGGAATCCGGGACAGGGGGCCGAAAAACTGTTTTTT. Amino acid sequence: CASSSRNPGQGAEKLFF.

This clone turned up a few times. CDR3 nucleotides: TGTGCCAGCAGTATTAACTATGGCTACACCTTC. The encoded protein is CASSINYGYTF. The rearrangement uses TRBV28 and TRBJ1-2; D is undetermined. Trimming removed 5 bases at V and 1 base at J, with 2 bases between. The germline V gene encodes CDR1 MDHEN and CDR2 SYDVKM. CDR3 length equals 11 residues.

The chain joins TRBV10-3 to TRBJ1-6, with unresolved D. CDR3 size: 14 residues. The germline V gene encodes CDR1 ENHRY and CDR2 SYGVKD. Trimming shortened V by 7 bases and J by 0 bases, and 7 bases separated the two germline ends. CDR3 sequence (DNA): TGTGCCATCAAGCAGAGCTCCTATAATTCACCCCTCCACTTT. This encodes CAIKQSSYNSPLHF.

J is TRBJ1-4 and V is TRBV27; D is unresolved. Germline V gene data show CDR1 as MNHEY and CDR2 as SMNVEV (reference sequence). The CDR3 has 13 residues. Trimming shortened V by 6 bases and J by 7 bases, and 12 bases separated the two germline ends. Written as DNA, the CDR3 is TGTGCCAGCAGACCCCCCTTCGGTGAAAAACTGTTTTTT. Translation gives CASRPPFGEKLFF.

This clone was seen a single time. The chain couples TRBV27 to TRBJ2-5, with D perhaps TRBD2 (5 bases). This CDR3 contains 13 residues. Looked up from germline, CDR1 is MNHEY and CDR2 is SMNVEV (reference sequence). V gave up 3 bases and J gave up 5 bases, with 10 bases separating them. In DNA, the CDR3 is TGTGCCAGCAGTTTCTCTAGCCGGGAGACCCAGTACTTC. This gives the protein CASSFSSRETQYF.

V is TRBV28 and J is TRBJ1-5; the match to TRBD1 covers 7 bases. Germline values: CDR1 MDHEN, CDR2 SYDVKM. Unmatched junction bases numbered 12, after V lost 5 bases and J lost 5 bases. The CDR3 has 16 amino acids. The CDR3 is CASSRARQGLDQPQHF. In nucleotides, the CDR3 is TGTGCCAGCAGTCGAGCACGACAGGGCCTAGATCAGCCCCAGCATTTT.

The rearrangement uses TRBV27 and TRBJ2-3; 7 bases are a match to TRBD2. The CDR3 spans 14 residues. The V gene end was trimmed by 7 bases and the J gene end by 5 bases; junction bases not matched to a gene: 9. Germline CDR1 reads MNHEY; CDR2 reads SMNVEV (reference sequence). CDR3 sequence reads: CASKGAGRGDTQYF. CDR3 nucleotides: TGTGCCAGCAAGGGAGCGGGAAGAGGAGATACGCAGTATTTT.

The chain employs TRBV7-9 and TRBJ2-7, with 7 bases that match TRBD2. The length of the CDR3 is 15 residues. The V and J ends lost 7 bases and 5 bases, in that order; junction bases with no gene match: 14. Germline V gene data show CDR1 as SEHNR and CDR2 as FQNEAQ (reference sequence). The CDR3 DNA is TGTGCCAGCACCCGGCTTGGCGGGAGCAGCAACGAGCAGTACTTC. Translated: CASTRLGGSSNEQYF.

This chain uses TRBV6-1 with TRBJ2-1, with 8 bases lining up with TRBD2. J lost 12 bases, V lost 3 bases, and 19 bases had no gene match. The CDR3 covers 17 residues. The germline V gene has CDR1 MNHNS and CDR2 SASEGT. The chain's CDR3 is CASSDPDQYTRGGSQFF. The CDR3 nucleotides read TGTGCCAGCAGTGACCCGGATCAATACACCCGGGGGGGTTCGCAGTTCTTC.

The genes are TRBV2 and TRBJ2-7; the D gene is possibly TRBD1 (5 bases). Deletions cut 4 bases from V and 6 bases from J, with 16 bases between. Germline values: CDR1 SNHLY, CDR2 FYNNEI. The CDR3 loop spans 14 amino acids. The CDR3, as DNA: TGTGCCAGCAGTGTAGGGCAGGGTCTGTTCGAGCAGTACTTC. Protein: CASSVGQGLFEQYF.